This TCR beta chain was sequenced for a study of neurological immune-mediated disorders. General observations from the study: None of the CDR3 amino acid sequences of expanded clones recurred across subjects, suggesting private repertoires in all groups.

This clonotype was observed many times. Antigen: not known. The cDNA was generated through 5'RACE incorporating 10-nucleotide random UMIs. Every sequencing run generated in excess of 180 million TCR-beta sequences. These sequences covered 15-18 subjects. TCRdb analysed the 5' RACE reads with MiXCR anew, one entry per CDR3 protein. There are tens of thousands of distinct CDR3 sequences in the sample; 10% to 13% occur only once, and approximately 7% lies in the top ten. There are 16 residues in the CDR3. V was clipped by 0 bases and J by 6 bases, with 16 bases between them. CDR1 and CDR2 from the germline V gene are SGHDN and FVKESK.

Sequencing was done on a sample of PBMCs. The V call is TRBV14, the J call TRBJ2-3; D call uncertain. The source is a woman younger than 45 with HTLV-1-associated myelopathy (HAM/TSP). The CDR3 sequence: CASSQDRRVSLDTQYF. The CDR3 DNA is TGTGCCAGCAGCCAAGATCGTCGGGTGTCCTTGGATACGCAGTATTTT.